The 3 T cell receptor beta chains in this list originate from one sample, sequenced in a study of cytomegalovirus exposure and HLA in healthy donors (TCRdb year 2017). Library creation used the immunoSEQ multiplex PCR assay. For the multiplex PCR, a mixture combining 60 forward primers for TCR Vbeta segments and 13 reverse primers for TCR Jbeta segments was used. In TCRdb, the immuneACCESS table is reduced to in-frame sequences with V and J assigned. These tables do not hold every clone; where another copy was compared, an unresolved V gene accounts for under half, and the others remain unexplained. Recorded for this sample are about 97,000 clones; 83% of them occurred a single time. Together, the top ten hold about 2.5% of the sample. The specimen was PBMCs. Receptor source: a middle-aged man in good health and CMV-seronegative.

J is TRBJ2-1 and V is TRBV9, with 13 bases identical to TRBD2. The J segment lost 7 bases and the V segment lost 3 bases, leaving 4 bases of the junction unmatched. The CDR3 runs to 15 residues. Germline-derived CDR1 and CDR2 are SGDLS and YYNGEE. The CDR3 loop is CASSGTSGGRNEQFF. CDR3 DNA: TGTGCCAGCAGCGGGACTAGCGGGGGTAGGAATGAGCAGTTCTTC. Combining the CDR3 with reference TRBV9 and TRBJ2-1 gives the whole variable domain DSGVTQTPKHLITATGQRVTLRCSPRSGDLSVYWYQQSLDQGLQFLIQYYNGEERAKGNILERFSAQQFPDLHSELNLSSLELGDSALYFCASSGTSGGRNEQFFGPGTRLTVL.

This chain joins TRBV13 and TRBJ2-3; 9 bases match TRBD1. Germline V lookup: CDR1 PRHDT, CDR2 FYEKMQ (reference sequence). Trimming removed 4 bases from V and 3 bases from J; junction bases left unmatched: 5. CDR3 length: 15 amino acids. Here the CDR3 DNA reads TGTGCCAGCAGCTCGGGGGGACAGGGTACAGATACGCAGTATTTT. It specifies CASSSGGQGTDTQYF.

Comment on this clone: A junction boundary mismatches the germline segment, possibly from a read error. The chain links TRBV7-9 to TRBJ2-2; D call uncertain. There are 12 residues in the CDR3. Germline V lookup: CDR1 SEHNR, CDR2 FQNEAQ (reference sequence). The chain's CDR3 is CSSSLNTGELFF. The DNA for the CDR3 is TGTTCCAGCAGCCTTAACACCGGGGAGCTGTTTTTT. The full variable domain, completed using reference TRBV7-9 and TRBJ2-2, is DTGVSQNPRHKITKRGQNVTFRCDPISEHNRLYWYRQTLGQGPEFLTYFQNEAQLEKSRLLSDRFSAERPKGSFSTLEIQRTEQGDSAMYLCSSSLNTGELFFGEGSRLTVL.